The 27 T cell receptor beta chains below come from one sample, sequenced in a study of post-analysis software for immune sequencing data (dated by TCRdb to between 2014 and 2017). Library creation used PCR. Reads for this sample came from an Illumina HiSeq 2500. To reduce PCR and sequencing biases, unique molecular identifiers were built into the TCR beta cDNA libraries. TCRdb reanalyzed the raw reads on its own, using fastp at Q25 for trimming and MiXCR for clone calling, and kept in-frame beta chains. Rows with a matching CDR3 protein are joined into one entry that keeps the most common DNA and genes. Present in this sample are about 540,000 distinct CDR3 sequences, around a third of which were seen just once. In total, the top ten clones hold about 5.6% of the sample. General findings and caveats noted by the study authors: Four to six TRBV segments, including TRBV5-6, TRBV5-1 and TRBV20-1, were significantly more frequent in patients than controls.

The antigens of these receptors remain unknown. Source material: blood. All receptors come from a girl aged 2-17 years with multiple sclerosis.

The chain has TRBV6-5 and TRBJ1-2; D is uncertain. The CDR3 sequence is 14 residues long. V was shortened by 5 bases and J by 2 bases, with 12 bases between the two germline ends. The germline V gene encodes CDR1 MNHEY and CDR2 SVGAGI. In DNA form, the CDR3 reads TGTGCCAGCAGTCCCTCGACACCCAACTATGGCTACACCTTC. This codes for CASSPSTPNYGYTF.

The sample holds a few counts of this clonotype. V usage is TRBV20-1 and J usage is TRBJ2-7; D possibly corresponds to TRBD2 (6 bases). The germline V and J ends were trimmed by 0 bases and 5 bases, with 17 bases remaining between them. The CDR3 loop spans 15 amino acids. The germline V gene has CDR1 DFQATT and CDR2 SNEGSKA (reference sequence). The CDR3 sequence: CSARDPVGGSNEQYF. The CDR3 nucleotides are TGCAGTGCTAGAGATCCAGTAGGAGGGTCCAACGAGCAGTACTTC.

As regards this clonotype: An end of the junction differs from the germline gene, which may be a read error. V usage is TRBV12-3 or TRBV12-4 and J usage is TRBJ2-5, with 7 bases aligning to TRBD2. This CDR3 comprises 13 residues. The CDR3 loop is CAGSWRGQETQYF. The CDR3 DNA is TGTGCCGGCAGTTGGCGGGGGCAAGAGACCCAGTACTTC.

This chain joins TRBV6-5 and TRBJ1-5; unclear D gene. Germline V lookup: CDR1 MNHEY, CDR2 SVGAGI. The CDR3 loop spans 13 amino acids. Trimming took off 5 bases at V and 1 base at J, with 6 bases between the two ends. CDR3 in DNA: TGTGCCAGCAGTGGCCGAAGCAATCAGCCCCAGCATTTT. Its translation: CASSGRSNQPQHF.

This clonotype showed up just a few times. The CDR3 DNA follows: TGTGCCAGCAGTCCCGACTGGGTGGGGGAGACCCAGTACTTC. As protein: CASSPDWVGETQYF. The chain joins TRBV12-3 or TRBV12-4 to TRBJ2-5; no definite D call. V dropped 5 bases and J dropped 5 bases, with 15 bases sitting between them. CDR3 length equals 14 residues.

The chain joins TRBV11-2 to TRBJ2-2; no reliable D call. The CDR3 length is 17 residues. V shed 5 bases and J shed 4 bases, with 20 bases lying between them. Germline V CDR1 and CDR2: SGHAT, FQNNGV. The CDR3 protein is CASSPTVSGEVTGELFF. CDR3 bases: TGTGCCAGCAGCCCGACTGTCTCAGGCGAGGTCACCGGGGAGCTGTTTTTT.

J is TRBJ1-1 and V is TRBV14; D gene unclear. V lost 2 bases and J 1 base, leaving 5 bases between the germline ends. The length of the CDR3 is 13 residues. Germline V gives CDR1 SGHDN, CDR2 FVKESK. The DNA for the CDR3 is TGTGCCAGCAGCCAAAAAGGGAACACTGAAGCTTTCTTT. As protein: CASSQKGNTEAFF.

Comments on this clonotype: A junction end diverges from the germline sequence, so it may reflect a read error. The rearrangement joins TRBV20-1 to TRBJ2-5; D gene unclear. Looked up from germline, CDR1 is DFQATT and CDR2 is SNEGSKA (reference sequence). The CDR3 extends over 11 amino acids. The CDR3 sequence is CGASLQETQYF. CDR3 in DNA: TGCGGTGCTAGTCTCCAAGAGACCCAGTACTTC.

The CDR3 here is CSAGRRTGELFF. CDR3 in DNA: TGCAGTGCCGGACGACGGACCGGGGAGCTGTTTTTT. V usage is TRBV20-1 and J usage is TRBJ2-2; D call uncertain. Trimming shortened V by 6 bases and J by 5 bases, and 10 bases separated the two germline ends. This CDR3 is built from 12 residues. Germline V gene lookup returns CDR1 DFQATT and CDR2 SNEGSKA (reference sequence).

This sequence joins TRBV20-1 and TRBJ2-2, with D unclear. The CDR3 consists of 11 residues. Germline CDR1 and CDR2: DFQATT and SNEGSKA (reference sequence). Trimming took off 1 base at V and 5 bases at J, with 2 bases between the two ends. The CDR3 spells CSARGTGELFF. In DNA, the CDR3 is TGCAGTGCTAGAGGTACCGGGGAGCTGTTTTTT.

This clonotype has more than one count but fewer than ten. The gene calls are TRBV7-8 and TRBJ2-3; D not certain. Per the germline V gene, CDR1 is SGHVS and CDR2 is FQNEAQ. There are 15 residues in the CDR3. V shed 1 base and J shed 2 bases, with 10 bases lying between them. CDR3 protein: CASSLGGVLTDTQYF. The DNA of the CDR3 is TGTGCCAGCAGCTTAGGTGGGGTTCTCACAGATACGCAGTATTTT.

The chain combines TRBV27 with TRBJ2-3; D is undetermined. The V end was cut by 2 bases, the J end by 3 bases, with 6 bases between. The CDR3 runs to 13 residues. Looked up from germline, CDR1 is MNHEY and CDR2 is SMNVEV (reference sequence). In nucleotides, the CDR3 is TGTGCCAGCAGTTTAGTCCTAACAGATACGCAGTATTTT. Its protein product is CASSLVLTDTQYF.

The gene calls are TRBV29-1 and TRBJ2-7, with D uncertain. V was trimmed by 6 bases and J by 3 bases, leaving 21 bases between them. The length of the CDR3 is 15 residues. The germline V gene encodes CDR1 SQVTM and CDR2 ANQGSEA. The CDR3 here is CSVQGTTPDFYEQYF. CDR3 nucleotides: TGCAGCGTCCAAGGCACGACACCTGATTTCTACGAGCAGTACTTC.

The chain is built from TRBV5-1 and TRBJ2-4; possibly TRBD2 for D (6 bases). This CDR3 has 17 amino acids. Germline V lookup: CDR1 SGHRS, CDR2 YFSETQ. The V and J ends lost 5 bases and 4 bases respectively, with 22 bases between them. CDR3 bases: TGCGCCAGCAGGGAGGGTTTTCAAGTTGGATGGAAAAACATTCAGTACTTC. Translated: CASREGFQVGWKNIQYF. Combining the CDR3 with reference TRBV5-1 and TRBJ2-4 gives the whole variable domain KAGVTQTPRYLIKTRGQQVTLSCSPISGHRSVSWYQQTPGQGLQFLFEYFSETQRNKGNFPGRFSGRQFSNSRSEMNVSTLELGDSALYLCASREGFQVGWKNIQYFGAGTRLSVL.

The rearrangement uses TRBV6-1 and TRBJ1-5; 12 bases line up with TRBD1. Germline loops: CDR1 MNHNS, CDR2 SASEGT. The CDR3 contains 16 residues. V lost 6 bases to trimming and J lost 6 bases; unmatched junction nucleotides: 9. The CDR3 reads CASRAPGQGAGQPQHF. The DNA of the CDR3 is TGTGCCAGCAGGGCCCCGGGACAGGGGGCCGGTCAGCCCCAGCATTTT.

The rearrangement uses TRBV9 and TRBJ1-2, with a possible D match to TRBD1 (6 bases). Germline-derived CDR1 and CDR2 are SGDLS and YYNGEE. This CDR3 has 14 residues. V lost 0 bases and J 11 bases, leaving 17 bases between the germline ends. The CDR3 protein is CASSVGNYEGEYTF. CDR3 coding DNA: TGTGCCAGCAGCGTAGGAAACTATGAGGGGGAGTACACCTTC.

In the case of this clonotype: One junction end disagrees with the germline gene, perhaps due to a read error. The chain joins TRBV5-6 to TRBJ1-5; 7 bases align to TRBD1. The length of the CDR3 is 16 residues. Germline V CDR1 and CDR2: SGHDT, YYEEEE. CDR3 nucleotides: TGTGCCAGCAGCTTGAGGGACAGCCCACACAATCAGCCCCACCATTTT. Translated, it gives CASSLRDSPHNQPHHF.

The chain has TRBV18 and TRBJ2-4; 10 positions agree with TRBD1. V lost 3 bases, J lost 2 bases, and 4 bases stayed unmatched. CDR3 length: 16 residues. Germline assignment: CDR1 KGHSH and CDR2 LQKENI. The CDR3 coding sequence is TGTGCCAGCTCACCTCGGGACAGGGGACCCAAAAACATTCAGTACTTC. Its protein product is CASSPRDRGPKNIQYF.

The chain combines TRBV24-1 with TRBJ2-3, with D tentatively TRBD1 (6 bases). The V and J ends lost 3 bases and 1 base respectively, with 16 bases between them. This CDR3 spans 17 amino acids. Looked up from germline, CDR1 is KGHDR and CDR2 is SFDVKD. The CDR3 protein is CATSDRELDSRTDTQYF. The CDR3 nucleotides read TGTGCCACCAGTGATCGTGAATTGGACAGCCGCACAGATACGCAGTATTTT.

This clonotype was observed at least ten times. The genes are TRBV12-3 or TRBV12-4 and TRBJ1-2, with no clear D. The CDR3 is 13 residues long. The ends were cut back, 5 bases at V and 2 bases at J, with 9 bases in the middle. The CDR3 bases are TGTGCCAGCAGTCTAGGACCCAACTATGGCTACACCTTC. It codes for CASSLGPNYGYTF.

The CDR3 protein is CASSRVSSNQPQHF. The CDR3 DNA follows: TGTGCCAGCAGCCGAGTCAGTAGCAATCAGCCCCAGCATTTT. The chain uses TRBV7-9 and TRBJ1-5; D unclear. The V gene lost 5 bases and the J gene lost 0 bases, with 8 bases spanning the gap. The CDR3 runs to 14 residues. The germline CDR1 and CDR2 sequences are SEHNR and FQNEAQ (reference sequence).

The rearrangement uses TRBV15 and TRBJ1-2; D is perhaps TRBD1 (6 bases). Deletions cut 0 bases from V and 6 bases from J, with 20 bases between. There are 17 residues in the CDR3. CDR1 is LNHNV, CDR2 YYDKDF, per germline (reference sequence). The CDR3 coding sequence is TGTGCCACCAGCAGAGATCTGGCAGGGACAAGGGGGGATGGCTACACCTTC. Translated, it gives CATSRDLAGTRGDGYTF.

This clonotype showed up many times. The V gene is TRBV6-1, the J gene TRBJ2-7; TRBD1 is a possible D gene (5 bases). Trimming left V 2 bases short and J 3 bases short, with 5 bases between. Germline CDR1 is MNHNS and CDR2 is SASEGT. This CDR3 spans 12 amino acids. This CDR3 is CASSEQGYEQYF. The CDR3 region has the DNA TGTGCCAGCAGTGAACAGGGCTACGAGCAGTACTTC.

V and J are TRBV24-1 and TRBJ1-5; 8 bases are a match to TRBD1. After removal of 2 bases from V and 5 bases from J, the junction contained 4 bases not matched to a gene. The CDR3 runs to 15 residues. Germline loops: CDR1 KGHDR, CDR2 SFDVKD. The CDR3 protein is CATSDSGGGHQPQHF. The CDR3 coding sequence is TGTGCCACCAGTGATTCAGGGGGCGGCCATCAGCCCCAGCATTTT.

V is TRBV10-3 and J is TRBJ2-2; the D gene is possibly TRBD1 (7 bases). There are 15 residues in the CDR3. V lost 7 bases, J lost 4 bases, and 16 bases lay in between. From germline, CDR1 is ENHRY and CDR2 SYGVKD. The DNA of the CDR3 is TGTGCCATCACAGGGGGGCTTTCGCCCACCGGGGAGCTGTTTTTT. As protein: CAITGGLSPTGELFF.

In nucleotides, the CDR3 is TGTGCCAGCAGTCCCCGACAGGGTATGAACACTGAAGCTTTCTTT. This sequence encodes CASSPRQGMNTEAFF. The V gene is TRBV28, the J gene TRBJ1-1; 7 nucleotides align to TRBD1. Germline assignment: CDR1 MDHEN and CDR2 SYDVKM. Unmatched junction bases numbered 6, after V lost 5 bases and J lost 0 bases. This CDR3 is 15 amino acids long.

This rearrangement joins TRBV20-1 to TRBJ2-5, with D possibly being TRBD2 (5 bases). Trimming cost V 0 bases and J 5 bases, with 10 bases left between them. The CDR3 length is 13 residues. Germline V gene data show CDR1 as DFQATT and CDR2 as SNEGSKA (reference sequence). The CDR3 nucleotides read TGCAGTGCTAGAGAACCGGGGTTGGAGACCCAGTACTTC. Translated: CSAREPGLETQYF.